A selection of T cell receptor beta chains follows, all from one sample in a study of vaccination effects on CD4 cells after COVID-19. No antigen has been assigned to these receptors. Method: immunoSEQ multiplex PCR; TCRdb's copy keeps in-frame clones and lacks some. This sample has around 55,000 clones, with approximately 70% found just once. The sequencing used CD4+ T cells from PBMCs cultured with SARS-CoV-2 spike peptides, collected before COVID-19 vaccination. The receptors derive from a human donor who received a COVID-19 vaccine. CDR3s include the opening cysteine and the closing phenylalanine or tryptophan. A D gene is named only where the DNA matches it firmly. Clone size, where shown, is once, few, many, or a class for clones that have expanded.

TGTGCCACCGGCAGCGATTTCTCTGGAAACACCATATATTTT,CATGSDFSGNTIYF,few,TRBJ1-3,-,TRBV15
TGCGCCAGCAGCTTGGGAGCAGGGGGCGCGAATCAGCCCCAGCATTTT,CASSLGAGGANQPQHF,few,TRBJ1-5,TRBD1,TRBV5-1
TGTGCCAGCAGGGGACTAGCTGGTGAGCAGTTCTTC,CASRGLAGEQFF,-,TRBJ2-1,TRBD2,TRBV6-4
TGTGCCACCAGCATCGGACACGCACGCTACACCTTC,CATSIGHARYTF,-,TRBJ1-2,-,TRBV15
TGTGCCAGCAGCCCGCTAGCGGGCGCGCCCTACGAGCAGTACTTC,CASSPLAGAPYEQYF,few,TRBJ2-7,TRBD2,TRBV7-2
TGTGCCAGCAGCTTAGGTTTTCCGGGCCCGAGCACAGATACGCAGTATTTT,CASSLGFPGPSTDTQYF,-,TRBJ2-3,-,TRBV7-2
TGTGCCAGCAGCTGGGTGGGACAAGTCACAGATACGCAGTATTTT,CASSWVGQVTDTQYF,once,TRBJ2-3,-,TRBV7-9
TGTGCCAGCAGCTTAGGTGGGGTCAGGAGGTTTAACTATGGCTACACCTTC,CASSLGGVRRFNYGYTF,-,TRBJ1-2,-,TRBV7-9
TGTGCCAGCAGTTCCATGAGGGGCTACACCTTC,CASSSMRGYTF,-,TRBJ1-2,-,TRBV28
TGTGCCAGTCACCCGAGGTCTGCTCTCGGGGAAAAACTGTTTTTT,CASHPRSALGEKLFF,medium-sized,TRBJ1-4,-,TRBV6-5
TGTGCCAGCAGCTGGGACAGCACAGATACGCAGTATTTT,CASSWDSTDTQYF,-,TRBJ2-3,-,TRBV6-5
TGTGCCAGCAGTTACTCCGGGACTAACACAGATACGCAGTATTTT,CASSYSGTNTDTQYF,-,TRBJ2-3,TRBD2,TRBV6-6
TGTGCCAGCAGCCTAAGGTGGGATTCACCCCTCCACTTT,CASSLRWDSPLHF,few,TRBJ1-6,-,TRBV7-8
TGTGCCAGCAGCCCTTTTCAGGGCTCCCCCCTCCACTTT,CASSPFQGSPLHF,-,TRBJ1-6,-,TRBV14
TGTGCCAGCAGCGTAGGTTCTGGGTTAGGGGACGAGCAGTACTTC,CASSVGSGLGDEQYF,-,TRBJ2-7,-,TRBV9
TGTGCCAGCAGCCTCGGACTTTCAAATGAAAAACTGTTTTTT,CASSLGLSNEKLFF,few,TRBJ1-4,-,TRBV4-2
TGTGCCAGCAGCCAGACTAGCGGGAGGGATGAGCAGTTCTTC,CASSQTSGRDEQFF,few,TRBJ2-1,TRBD2,TRBV3-1/TRBV3-2
TGCGCCAGCAGCTTGGCGGGACAGGGGAGGACTGAAGCTTTCTTT,CASSLAGQGRTEAFF,-,TRBJ1-1,TRBD1,TRBV5-1
TGTGCCAGTAGTATTACCGGCGGCTCAAGCAATCAGCCCCAGCATTTT,CASSITGGSSNQPQHF,-,TRBJ1-5,-,TRBV19
TGTGCCAGCACCCCCCCGCCCCGACAGTGGCAATCCTACGAGCAGTACTTC,CASTPPPRQWQSYEQYF,-,TRBJ2-7,-,TRBV28
TGTGCCAGCAGCACGCGGGACAGGGGGGAAGAGCAGTACTTC,CASSTRDRGEEQYF,-,TRBJ2-7,TRBD1,TRBV7-2
TGTGCCAGCAGCCAATTCGGTAGAAGGGCAGGAATAGCCAAAAACATTCAGTACTTC,CASSQFGRRAGIAKNIQYF,-,TRBJ2-4,-,TRBV16
TGTGCCAGCAGCAAGGGGGAAAGCCAAGCGCGGCCCCAGCATTTT,CASSKGESQARPQHF,few,TRBJ1-5,-,TRBV21-1
TGTGCCAGCAGTTGGTGGGGGTCGCTCCCCAACACTGAAGCTTTCTTT,CASSWWGSLPNTEAFF,-,TRBJ1-1,-,TRBV7-9
TGTGCCAGCAGCCCCCTGGGCACGCAAGAGACCCAGTACTTC,CASSPLGTQETQYF,-,TRBJ2-5,-,TRBV7-9
TGCGCCAGCAGCTTGGAGGAGAACACTGAAGCTTTCTTT,CASSLEENTEAFF,-,TRBJ1-1,-,TRBV5-1
TGTGCCAGCAGCTTAGTAGGAGGGGAAGGAACTGGAAACACCATATATTTT,CASSLVGGEGTGNTIYF,once,TRBJ1-3,-,TRBV11-2
TGTGCCAGCAGTTCCCCCGGGACTAGCGGGAGAACCTACGAGCAGTACTTC,CASSSPGTSGRTYEQYF,few,TRBJ2-7,TRBD2,TRBV27
TGTGCCAGCAGTGAAGCGGCGGGCCCCTATGGCTACACCTTC,CASSEAAGPYGYTF,-,TRBJ1-2,-,TRBV6-1
TGTGCCAGCAGCCCCCACAGACTTAACTATGGCTACACCTTC,CASSPHRLNYGYTF,-,TRBJ1-2,-,TRBV27
TGTGCCATCAGCCTTGCCCCGGGGAACACTGAAGCTTTCTTT,CAISLAPGNTEAFF,few,TRBJ1-1,-,TRBV10-3
TGTGCCAGCTCACCACCTGACAGGTGGGTGCGGAATGAGCAGTTCTTC,CASSPPDRWVRNEQFF,-,TRBJ2-1,-,TRBV18